This TCR beta chain was retrieved from a study of blood T cell repertoires in COVID-19. In the original processing: Nucleated cell number was recorded as an estimate derived from reference gene primer amplification. Clones were sequenced by immunoSEQ multiplex PCR, and TCRdb holds only the in-frame ones, with some missing. V, J and clone size are taken as reported in that table, and D and trimming were inferred from the DNA itself. The table records a few hundred thousand clones, 80% to 90% of them present only once. The length of the CDR3 is 14 residues. Germline assignment: CDR1 MNHEY and CDR2 SVGAGI. Losses at the gene ends were 7 bases for V and 3 bases for J; bases not matched to a gene: 5.

The rearrangement links TRBV6-5 to TRBJ2-2; the match to TRBD1 covers 7 bases. The sample consisted of peripheral blood. The TCR comes from a man aged 30 to 45 with active or convalescent COVID-19. CDR3 region: CASTDRVHTGELFF. In DNA, the CDR3 is TGTGCCAGCACCGACAGGGTCCACACCGGGGAGCTGTTTTTT.